This T cell receptor beta chain was profiled in a study of blood T cell repertoires in COVID-19. About the study: T cells, B-cell-depleted T cells, or PBMCs provided the cDNA or gDNA that served as material.

The CDR3 is 13 amino acids. Germline trimming cut 4 bases from V and 5 bases from J; bases unmatched to any gene: 5. Germline CDR1 and CDR2: SQVTM and ANQGSEA. Original analysis: Reference gene primers were amplified, and this amplification served to estimate nucleated cell counts. Using immunoSEQ multiplex PCR, the repertoire was profiled, and TCRdb retains in-frame clones only, with some absent. That table gives V, J and clone size, and the DNA gave D and trimming. The sample lists about 120,000 clones; just over 70% were seen once. This chain connects TRBV29-1 to TRBJ2-5; the match to TRBD2 covers 9 bases. Sequencing was carried out using peripheral blood. The sequence was obtained from a human donor with acute or convalescent COVID-19. The donor label of this sample is uncertain. CDR3 coding DNA: TGCAGCGTTGTTTCCAGCGGGGGGGAGACCCAGTACTTC. Translating gives CSVVSSGGETQYF.